This TCR beta chain was documented in a study of regulatory T cells in long-lasting Graves disease (dated by TCRdb to the early 2020s). Study-level background: Patients with newly diagnosed Graves' disease had been on antithyroid drugs for under 3 months. This study used TCR sequencing and RNA sequencing of peripheral blood to compare persistent Graves' disease patients against newly diagnosed Graves' disease patients. The study was conducted in China and was registered as a clinical trial. A total of 35 or so samples underwent TCR sequencing: some 13 from persistent and some 20 from newly diagnosed Graves' disease patients.

V sheds 0 bases and J sheds 5 bases, leaving 10 bases between their ends. CDR1 and CDR2 are read off the germline V gene as SGHVS and FNYEAQ. The CDR3, cysteine through phenylalanine, is 15 amino acids long. Kept here is only the CDR3 DNA, which spans 45 bases and is read in frame from base 1. This clonotype was picked up a small number of times. It has no known antigen specificity. Base qualities were left out, and no much larger clone turns up one base away. On the study overall, not on this receptor specifically: Persistent patients shared more public clonotypes among themselves (around 2,500) than newly diagnosed patients did (about 1,000). Peripheral blood alone was examined, since thyroid tissue, which constituted the primary lesion, could not be accessed. Only the TCR beta chain was sequenced and analyzed. Compared with newly diagnosed patients, patients with persistent Graves' disease had lower TCR Shannon entropy and fewer highly expanded clones, which suggests clonal expansion. Preferential use of TRBV28, TRBJ1-2 and TRBJ2-5 was observed in persistent disease, whereas TRBV20-1 and TRBJ2-1 were favored in newly diagnosed disease. The authors noted that the small sample size was a limitation that may lower accuracy.

The time point label on this specimen signifies: newly diagnosed GD, antithyroid drugs for less than 3 months. For both TCR sequencing and RNA sequencing, RNA was extracted from PBMCs in TRIzol. The diagnosis of Graves' disease was made according to American Thyroid Association guidelines. Patients were recruited from an endocrinology department in Xi'an, China. Each patient gave about 8.1 milliliters of peripheral blood, collected in an EDTA anticoagulant tube. PBMCs were isolated by Ficoll Paque Plus density gradient separation without further T cell sorting. An Agilent 2100 Bioanalyzer and agarose gel were used to assess RNA quality, and a NanoDrop 2000 was used to measure RNA concentration. Receptor libraries were prepared by multiplex PCR. Sequencing took place on an Illumina HiSeq 4000. TCR beta libraries were built with iRepertoire HTBI primers and Arm-PCR amplification of CDR3 regions. PCR products were gel purified before sequencing. As for the original processing: Gene usage analysis of CDR3 amino acid clonotypes used the approximately 62 TRBV and fewer than 15 TRBJ segments found across samples. COPE and FqMerger were used to merge the filtered high-quality paired reads into contigs. Contigs were aligned with BLAST to IMGT TRBV, TRBD and TRBJ reference genes, and CDR3 was defined per IMGT. Any clonotype with a frequency above 0.1% was classified as a highly expanded clone. Shannon entropy served as the measure of repertoire diversity, while the Gini coefficient captured V-J evenness. A clonotype found in more than one individual was treated as public. TCRdb handled the public reads itself, with Q25 trimming in fastp and clone calling in MiXCR, and kept productive beta chains. Identical CDR3 protein sequences are pooled into one entry, listed with their most common genes and DNA. The V and J calls and clone size are TCRdb's, not the authors'. The sample has a few hundred thousand distinct CDR3 sequences on record, about 10% of them singletons. Jointly, the top ten make up 18% of the sample.

This sample was shared with a second study, whose subject was T cells in Graves' hyperthyroidism and ophthalmopathy. The second paper states: Stable Graves' hyperthyroidism was defined as the absence of progression to ophthalmopathy over 18 months of follow-up. Hyperthyroidism patients were aged 18 to 65 years and newly diagnosed, with disease duration of less than 2 months. Any patient with an uncontrolled infection, another autoimmune disease, pregnancy or lactation was excluded. Diagnoses were established on the basis of clinical symptoms, serum thyroxine and TRAb, thyroid ultrasound, and orbital computed tomography. The first round of RT-PCR for the TCR CDR3 was performed with the HTBI primer set and the Qiagen OneStep RT-PCR kit. Most expanded thyroid clonotypes (frequency above 0.001) were also detected in blood, a finding suggesting that blood repertoires may reflect thyroid immune responses. A 13 V-J signature model separated ophthalmopathy from stable hyperthyroidism, with about 88% sensitivity and 81% to 83% specificity in cross-validation and 80%/75% in testing. In validation, the model predicted progression to ophthalmopathy with approximately 71% sensitivity and 72% to 75% specificity, a median of roughly seven months before onset. TCR V-J signatures able to tell the groups apart were searched for in a discovery cohort of 90 to 100 patients, of whom more than 40 had Graves' ophthalmopathy and 57 had stable Graves' hyperthyroidism. Prospective prediction of ophthalmopathy was tested in an independent validation cohort consisting of 18 to 20 hyperthyroidism patients and around 16 patients who later progressed to ophthalmopathy. The roughly 100 discovery patients were divided at random into training and test sets in a 7:3 ratio. In six Graves' hyperthyroidism patients, the study also compared T-cell repertoires from thyroid tissue with T-cell repertoires from blood. Following sampling, methimazole starting at 30 mg daily was given to hyperthyroidism patients, and high-dose intravenous methylprednisolone was given to ophthalmopathy patients. The libraries were constructed in a second round of multiplex PCR and then size-selected and purified. Libraries were sequenced paired-end with 100 bp reads on an Illumina HiSeq2000. SOAPnuke was used to process the raw data, with reads discarded if the reads contained adapters or uncalled bases, had a mean Phred below 15, or lacked an exact constant-primer or identifier match. High-quality paired reads were merged with COPE v1.2.5, and unique nucleotide sequences were defined as clonotypes. MiTCR v1.1 was used to align clonotypes to the IMGT TRBV, TRBD and TRBJ reference segments. The analysis included only V-J combinations with a frequency above 0.0001, which together covered 99% to 99.2% of the repertoires. A TCS score was defined as the ratio of F50 (clonal expansion) to E x V (chaos), with BLOSUM62-based TCRdist applied between CDR3 peptides within each V-J. Welch's t-statistics and random forest reduced 450 to 600 V-J features to some 14, which were used in a naive Bayes classifier (R e1071). No statistical method was used to set the sample size in advance, and investigators knew the group allocation. TCR Vbeta CDR3 sequencing of 135 peripheral blood samples (over 40 ophthalmopathy, some 75 hyperthyroidism and some 17 progressor patients) is reported in the paper.

The rearranged segments are TRBV7-6 and TRBJ1-4; the D gene remains uncertain. This TCR came from a woman aged 18 to 35 with Graves disease. Donor details come from another sample of the same person, matched by shared clones. The specimen was peripheral blood mononuclear cells (PBMCs), collected at new diagnosis, from a patient treated with antithyroid drugs. The base sequence is TGTGCCAGCAGCTTAGCTACATCGGGGAATGAAAAACTGTTTTTT. This translates into CASSLATSGNEKLFF.